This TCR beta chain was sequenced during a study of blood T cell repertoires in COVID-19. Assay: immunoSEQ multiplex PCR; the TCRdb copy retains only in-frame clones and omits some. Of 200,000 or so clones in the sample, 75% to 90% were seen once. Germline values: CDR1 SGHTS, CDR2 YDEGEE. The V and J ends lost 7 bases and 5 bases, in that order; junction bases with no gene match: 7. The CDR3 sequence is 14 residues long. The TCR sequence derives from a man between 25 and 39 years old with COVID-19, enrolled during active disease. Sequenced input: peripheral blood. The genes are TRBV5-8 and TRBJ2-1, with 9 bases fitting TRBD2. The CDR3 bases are TGTGCCAGCGTGAGGGCGGGAGGGAACAATGAGCAGTTCTTC. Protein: CASVRAGGNNEQFF.